This T cell receptor beta chain was sequenced for a study of blood T cell repertoires in COVID-19. Overall study: Italy, Spain and the United States were the sources of the convalescent and acute COVID-19 samples. PBMCs, B-cell-depleted T cells, or T cells were the source of the cDNA or gDNA that made up the material.

Original processing notes: Amplification from reference gene primers served as the basis for estimated nucleated cell counts. Profiling relied on immunoSEQ multiplex PCR, and the TCRdb table lists in-frame clones only, not all of them. The DNA gave D and trimming, while V, J and clone size come from that table. The data contain some 100,000 clones, about 79% of them singletons. Between the trimmed V and J ends, which lost 8 bases and 5 bases, there was a span of 18 bases. CDR1 MDHEN and CDR2 SYDVKM come from the germline V gene. The CDR3 runs to 14 residues. V is TRBV28 and J is TRBJ2-5, with a possible D match to TRBD1 (5 bases). The source of this sequence is a woman of 80 years or more with active or convalescent COVID-19. Sequencing input: peripheral blood. The CDR3 here is CASRVIGVVETQYF. In nucleotides, the CDR3 is TGTGCCAGCCGGGTTATAGGGGTTGTGGAGACCCAGTACTTC.